The clone carrying this T cell receptor beta chain was detected a few times. The antigen remains undetermined. CDR1 is KGHDR, CDR2 SFDVKD, per germline. V was shortened by 0 bases and J by 4 bases, with 12 bases between the two germline ends. This CDR3 has 16 residues. This entry is derived from a study of T cells in Graves' hyperthyroidism and ophthalmopathy. Turning to the study itself: The authors collected peripheral blood at initial diagnosis, before any treatment.

Each person with ophthalmopathy scored at least 3 on the Clinical Activity Score, reached NOSPECS grade 4 or higher, and had been ill under 3 months. Study-wide findings and caveats: Before onset, by a median of around six months, the model predicted ophthalmopathy.

The CDR3 regions of TCR beta were amplified from RNA transcripts. The HTBI primer set served for first-round RT-PCR of the TCR CDR3. From the multiplex PCR reads, TCRdb called clonotypes with MiXCR, one entry per CDR3 protein. The sample has fewer than 400,000 distinct CDR3 sequences, about 14% seen once. The chain couples TRBV24-1 to TRBJ2-1; D is possibly TRBD1 (6 bases). The specimen was blood. This sequence originates from a man between 45 and 60 years old with Graves' ophthalmopathy. The CDR3 DNA reads TGTGCCACCAGTGATTTGCAGGGGATGGGTTACAATGAGCAGTTCTTC. Its translation: CATSDLQGMGYNEQFF.